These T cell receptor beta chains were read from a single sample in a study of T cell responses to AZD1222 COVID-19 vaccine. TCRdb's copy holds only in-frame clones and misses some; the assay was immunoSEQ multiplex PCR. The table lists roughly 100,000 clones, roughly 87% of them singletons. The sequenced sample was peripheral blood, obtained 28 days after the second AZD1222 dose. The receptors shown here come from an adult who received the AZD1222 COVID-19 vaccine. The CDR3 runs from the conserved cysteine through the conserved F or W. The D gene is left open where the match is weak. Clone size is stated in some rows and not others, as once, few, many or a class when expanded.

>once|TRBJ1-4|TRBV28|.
CASSLLLATNEKLFF
TGTGCCAGCAGTTTATTATTGGCAACTAATGAAAAACTGTTTTTT
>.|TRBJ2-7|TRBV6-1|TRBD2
CASTLTSGGLQYF
TGTGCCAGCACCCTGACTAGCGGGGGCCTTCAGTACTTC
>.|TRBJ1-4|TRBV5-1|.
CASSSGGTTTNEKLFF
TGCGCCAGCAGCTCGGGTGGGACAACGACTAATGAAAAACTGTTTTTT
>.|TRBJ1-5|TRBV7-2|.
CASSFSNQPQHF
TGTGCCAGCAGCTTCAGCAATCAGCCCCAGCATTTT
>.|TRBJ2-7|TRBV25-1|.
CASSEYRSGSYEQYF
TGTGCCAGCAGTGAATATAGGTCAGGGTCCTACGAGCAGTACTTC
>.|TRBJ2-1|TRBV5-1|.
CASNPLGGASYNEQFF
TGCGCCAGCAATCCCCTAGGCGGAGCCTCTTACAATGAGCAGTTCTTC
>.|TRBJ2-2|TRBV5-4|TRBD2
CASSLSGGMNTGELFF
TGTGCCAGCAGCCTCTCGGGGGGTATGAACACCGGGGAGCTGTTTTTT
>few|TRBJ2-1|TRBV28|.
CASSLTGTSYNEQFF
TGTGCCAGCAGTTTAACCGGGACCTCCTACAATGAGCAGTTCTTC
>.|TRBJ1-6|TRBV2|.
CASRGGRNSPLHF
TGTGCCAGCCGAGGGGGGCGCAATTCACCCCTCCACTTT
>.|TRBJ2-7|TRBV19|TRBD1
CASSIAGTGVSYEQYF
TGTGCCAGTAGTATAGCGGGGACAGGGGTATCCTACGAGCAGTACTTC
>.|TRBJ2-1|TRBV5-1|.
CASRLQATTADYNEQFF
TGCGCCAGCAGGTTACAGGCGACCACCGCCGACTACAATGAGCAGTTCTTC
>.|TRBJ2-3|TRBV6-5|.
CAHSPGTGGSDTQYF
TGTGCCCATTCCCCCGGGACTGGGGGGTCGGATACGCAGTATTTT
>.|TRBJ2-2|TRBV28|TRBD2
CASVTSGNTGELFF
TGTGCCAGCGTGACTAGCGGGAACACCGGGGAGCTGTTTTTT
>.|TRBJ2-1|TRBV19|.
CASSLPEGLAYNEQFF
TGTGCCAGTAGTTTACCGGAGGGCCTAGCCTACAATGAGCAGTTCTTC
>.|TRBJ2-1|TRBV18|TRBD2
CASSPQSGNNEQFF
TGTGCCAGCTCACCCCAAAGCGGGAACAATGAGCAGTTCTTC
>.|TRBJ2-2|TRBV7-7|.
CASSLSGHPSGELFF
TGTGCCAGCAGCCTCAGCGGCCACCCCTCCGGGGAGCTGTTTTTT
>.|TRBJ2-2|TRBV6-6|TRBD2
CASRPAGPGELFF
TGTGCCAGCAGACCAGCGGGGCCCGGGGAGCTGTTTTTT
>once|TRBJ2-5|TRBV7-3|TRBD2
CASSPTSGKETQYF
TGTGCCAGCAGCCCCACTAGCGGGAAAGAGACCCAGTACTTC
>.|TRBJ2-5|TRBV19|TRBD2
CASSAQRGAQETQYF
TGTGCCAGTAGTGCCCAGCGGGGGGCCCAAGAGACCCAGTACTTC
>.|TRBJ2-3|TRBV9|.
CASSVPASDTQYF
TGTGCCAGCAGCGTACCTGCTTCCGATACGCAGTATTTT
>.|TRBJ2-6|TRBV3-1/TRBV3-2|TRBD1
CASSQGQGKTFSGANVLTF
TGTGCCAGCAGCCAAGGACAGGGAAAAACCTTCTCTGGGGCCAACGTCCTGACTTTC
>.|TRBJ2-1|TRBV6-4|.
CASSDLLGGDEQFF
TGTGCCAGCAGTGACCTGTTAGGCGGGGATGAGCAGTTCTTC
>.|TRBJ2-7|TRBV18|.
CASSRGHQEDEQYF
TGTGCCAGCTCACGAGGACATCAGGAGGACGAGCAGTACTTC
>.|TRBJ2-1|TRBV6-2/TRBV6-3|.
CASSYPNEQFF
TGTGCCAGCAGTTACCCCAATGAGCAGTTCTTC
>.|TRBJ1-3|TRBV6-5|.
CASSAGLHGNTIYF
TGTGCCAGCAGCGCCGGATTACATGGAAACACCATATATTTT
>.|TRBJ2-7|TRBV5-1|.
CASSGEGASVQYF
TGCGCCAGCAGTGGGGAGGGGGCGAGTGTGCAGTACTTC
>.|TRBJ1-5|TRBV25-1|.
CASSPSSVAANQPQHF
TGTGCCAGCAGTCCCAGTAGTGTAGCGGCCAATCAGCCCCAGCATTTT
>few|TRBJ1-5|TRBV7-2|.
CASSLGLPGQPQHF
TGTGCCAGCAGCTTAGGTCTTCCGGGGCAGCCCCAGCATTTT
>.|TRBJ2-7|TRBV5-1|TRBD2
CASSPTGTSYYEQYF
TGCGCCAGCAGCCCCACCGGGACTAGCTACTACGAGCAGTACTTC
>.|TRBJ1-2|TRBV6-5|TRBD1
CASNTDRANYGYTF
TGTGCCAGCAACACGGACAGGGCTAACTATGGCTACACCTTC
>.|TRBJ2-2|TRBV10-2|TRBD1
CATETTGTSGNTGELFF
TGCGCCACCGAGACGACAGGGACCTCGGGGAACACCGGGGAGCTGTTTTTT